The clone carrying this TCR beta chain has a single count. Its specificity is unknown. Produced via immunoSEQ multiplex PCR; TCRdb's table is partial and in-frame only. This sample has over 100,000 clones; more than 80% occur once, and the top ten carry 0.2% to 0.25%. The data were taken from a study of graft-versus-host responses after intestinal transplantation. The V gene's germline CDR1 is MDHEN and CDR2 SYDVKM. V gave up 6 bases and J gave up 3 bases; unmatched junction bases: 2. The CDR3 has 14 amino acids. The TCR sequence derives from a human donor who was the organ donor for an intestinal transplant. Sample: unstimulated CD4+ T cells sorted from spleen or lymph node cells, taken before transplant. The gene calls are TRBV28 and TRBJ1-3; 10 bases are shared with TRBD1. The CDR3 nucleotides are TGTGCCAGCAGGACAGGGGGCGGTGGAAACACCATATATTTT. This codes for CASRTGGGGNTIYF.